The clone carrying this T cell receptor beta chain was detected only a few times. Antigen specificity is unknown. 5'RACE primed at constant segments yielded TCR alpha and TCR beta cDNA libraries bearing sample barcodes and UMIs. TCRdb re-called the 5' RACE reads through MiXCR, storing one row per CDR3 protein. The table includes roughly 180,000 distinct CDR3 sequences, approximately 10% detected once. The J segment lost 7 bases and the V segment lost 6 bases, leaving 3 bases of the junction unmatched. The CDR3 is 12 residues long. Germline V gives CDR1 MNHEY, CDR2 SVGEGT. These data come from a study of T-cell memory formation after mild COVID-19. Whole-study findings and limits: That cross-reactive memory joined was suggested by some responding clones appearing in pre-infection memory. Mainly CM and EM harbored the contracting CD4+ clones; mainly EMRA harbored the CD8+ ones. The SARS-CoV-2 specificity of second-wave clones reaching peak at day 37 remained unverified.

Sequencing input: PBMCs or a T cell subset sorted from them (not recorded which). V is TRBV6-2 or TRBV6-3 and J is TRBJ2-1; 7 bases line up with TRBD1. The source is a man between 18 and 29 years old who had mild COVID-19 (a few samples of this study predate the infection). Cell type and time point are not known. CDR3 protein: CASSDRANEQFF. In nucleotides, the CDR3 is TGTGCCAGCAGCGACAGGGCGAATGAGCAGTTCTTC.